This paragraph reports one TCR beta chain. What it recognizes is unknown. The junction differs from germline at one of its ends, possibly a read error. This entry comes from a study of tumor and adjacent non-tumor tissue in lung cancer. Across the whole study: The patients, roughly 10 men and a few women, were 31 to 76 with stage I to III disease.

TCRbeta libraries were built with three rounds of nested PCR, modified from ARM-PCR. TCRdb reprocessed the multiplex PCR reads via MiXCR and lists one record per CDR3 protein. This sample yields roughly 69,000 distinct CDR3 sequences, of which around three quarters are seen a single time; 40% to 55% belongs to the top ten. This sample's RNA came from whole unsorted tissue. More than 3 cm separated this lung sample from the edge of the tumor. Study-wide results and caveats: Top 100 clones took a larger repertoire share in normal lung.

Germline V gene data show CDR1 as SGHVS and CDR2 as FQNEAQ. CDR3 length equals 12 residues. This receptor was obtained from a man in his sixties with non-small cell lung cancer. This rearrangement joins TRBV7-8 to TRBJ1-1; no definite D call. Material: distant non-tumor lung tissue. This CDR3 reads CVSSFSSTEAFF. The CDR3 region has the DNA TGTGTCAGCAGCTTCTCGTCGACCGAAGCTTTCTTT.